This TCR beta chain was observed in a study of blood T cell repertoires in COVID-19. Study-level information: Material from acute and convalescent COVID-19 was sourced from the United States, Italy and Spain.

Adults between about 18 and 95 years of age took part from fewer than 30 US areas. Cohort allocation depended upon clinical history that participants reported. Shortly before study entry, within 2 weeks, exposed participants had met a COVID-19 case. The table came from immunoSEQ multiplex PCR; TCRdb's copy has only in-frame clones and leaves some out. The table lists about 260,000 clones, 85% to 90% of them singletons. Trimming took off 3 bases at V and 3 bases at J, with 23 bases between the two ends. The CDR3 is 18 amino acids. Germline lookup yields CDR1 MNHEY and CDR2 SMNVEV (reference sequence). What was sequenced was PBMCs or T cells enriched from blood (not recorded which). The origin of this receptor is a man aged 45-60 years who had been exposed to COVID-19. The V call is TRBV27, the J call TRBJ1-2, with D perhaps TRBD1 (5 bases). CDR3 loop: CASSLTVAGSSIYYGYTF. The CDR3 coding sequence is TGTGCCAGCAGTTTGACTGTGGCAGGGTCCTCTATTTACTATGGCTACACCTTC.